The 24 T cell receptor beta chains below all came from one sample that was sequenced in a study of CXCR3-negative and CXCR3-positive naive CD8 T cells. Study-level results: Naive cells positive for CXCR3 carried more hydrophobic TRB CDR3s than CXCR3-negative ones.

The method, 5' RACE with UMI labels, was used to prepare the TRB cDNA libraries. From its re-call of the 5' RACE reads, TCRdb lists each CDR3 protein once, without DNA. The listing contains 150,000 or so distinct CDR3 sequences. These receptors have no known antigen. The sequenced sample consisted of naive CXCR3+ CD8+ T cells from blood. Subset defined: CD45RO-CCR7+CD27+CD95- naive CD8+ T cells expressing CXCR3 (TNR3+). Receptor source: a human donor in good health. Some clones in this sample may be carry-over from other donors' samples.

This chain connects TRBV7-9 to TRBJ2-7; the TCRdb D gene call, TRBD2, has no DNA to confirm it. Germline V gives CDR1 SEHNR, CDR2 FQNEAQ (reference sequence). The CDR3 covers 14 residues. CDR3: CASTPGGPMDEQYF.

The chain links TRBV15 to TRBJ2-1; TCRdb calls TRBD1, which cannot be checked without DNA. The germline V gene has CDR1 LNHNV and CDR2 YYDKDF (reference sequence). CDR3 size: 15 residues. CDR3: CATSRWDRIYNEQFF. Based on the CDR3 plus reference TRBV15 and TRBJ2-1, the full variable domain is DAMVIQNPRYQVTQFGKPVTLSCSQTLNHNVMYWYQQKSSQAPKLLFHYYDKDFNNEADTPDNFQSRRPNTSFCFLDIRSPGLGDTAMYLCATSRWDRIYNEQFFGPGTRLTVL.

Here the CDR3 reads CASSLDDRGGFYNEQFF. The rearrangement joins TRBV7-3 to TRBJ2-1. The CDR3 contains 17 residues. The germline gives CDR1 SGHTA, CDR2 FQGTGA.

This sequence joins TRBV25-1 and TRBJ2-3; TCRdb picks TRBD1, but there is no DNA to check that call. Germline V gives CDR1 MGHDK, CDR2 SYGVNS. CDR3 length: 15 amino acids. The CDR3 protein is CASSPDTDFTDTQYF.

The gene calls are TRBV7-9 and TRBJ1-2. Germline-derived CDR1 and CDR2 are SEHNR and FQNEAQ (reference sequence). The CDR3 contains 13 residues. CDR3 protein: CASSLSLENGYTF.

J is TRBJ1-1 and V is TRBV7-6; checking the TCRdb D call of TRBD1 is not possible without DNA. This CDR3 has 12 residues. Germline CDR1 SGHVS, CDR2 FNYEAQ. The CDR3 here is CASTDGGTEAFF.

The chain carries TRBV7-9 and TRBJ2-4; TCRdb calls TRBD1, which cannot be checked without DNA. Germline V gene sequence: CDR1 SEHNR, CDR2 FQNEAQ (reference sequence). This CDR3 has 17 amino acids. The CDR3 here is CASSLVGGRTSENIQYF.

The J gene is TRBJ2-7, the V gene TRBV19; the D call of TRBD2 rests on TCRdb alone, since no DNA is present to check it. Germline lookup yields CDR1 LNHDA and CDR2 SQIVND (reference sequence). This CDR3 is built from 15 residues. CDR3 amino acids: CASSILDSSSSEQYF.

The chain is built from TRBV12-3 or TRBV12-4 and TRBJ2-1. The CDR3 consists of 14 residues. This CDR3 is CASSPVGPYNEQFF.

The chain joins TRBV6-5 to TRBJ2-1. Germline loops: CDR1 MNHEY, CDR2 SVGAGI. CDR3 size: 11 residues. The CDR3 sequence is CASSYSHEQFF.

The gene calls are TRBV12-5 and TRBJ2-5; TCRdb proposes TRBD2, but this gene call is untestable without DNA. Looked up from germline, CDR1 is LGHNT and CDR2 is FRNRAP. The CDR3 runs to 14 residues. CDR3: CASAGGLAVQTQYF.

This chain uses TRBV20-1 with TRBJ1-4; the TRBD1 assignment by TCRdb is unverifiable without DNA. Germline V gene sequence: CDR1 DFQATT, CDR2 SNEGSKA (reference sequence). The CDR3 extends over 13 amino acids. CDR3 residues: CSARRQYEEKLFF.

The chain joins TRBV28 to TRBJ2-1; the TCRdb D gene call, TRBD2, has no DNA to confirm it. The germline CDR1 and CDR2 sequences are MDHEN and SYDVKM. The length of the CDR3 is 15 residues. This CDR3 reads CASRGGSISYNEQFF.

This rearrangement joins TRBV7-9 to TRBJ2-7; the TCRdb D gene call, TRBD1, has no DNA to confirm it. The CDR3 has 13 residues. In germline, CDR1 is SEHNR, CDR2 FQNEAQ (reference sequence). CDR3 sequence reads: CASTPVGGSEQYF.

The chain employs TRBV29-1 and TRBJ2-1; lacking DNA, the TRBD1 call made by TCRdb goes unchecked. CDR3 length: 15 residues. Germline V lookup: CDR1 SQVTM, CDR2 ANQGSEA. CDR3 in amino acids: CSVRRRDREHNEQFF.

This chain joins TRBV12-5 and TRBJ1-1. The length of the CDR3 is 14 residues. Germline V CDR1 and CDR2: LGHNT, FRNRAP. The CDR3 region is CASGLWQPSTEAFF.

V and J are TRBV29-1 and TRBJ2-7; TCRdb lists TRBD1, though no DNA is available to test this call. CDR3 length: 13 amino acids. Per germline, CDR1 SQVTM and CDR2 ANQGSEA. The CDR3 loop reads CSVPGTDSYEQYF.

V usage is TRBV7-9 and J usage is TRBJ1-5. Germline CDR1 SEHNR, CDR2 FQNEAQ (reference sequence). The CDR3 extends over 12 amino acids. CDR3 protein: CASSLVAEPQHF.

V and J are TRBV10-3 and TRBJ2-7; TCRdb reports TRBD2, a call that lacks DNA to check it against. The germline gives CDR1 ENHRY, CDR2 SYGVKD. The CDR3 is 14 residues long. CDR3 loop: CAIKTSGSSYEQYF.

This chain joins TRBV29-1 and TRBJ2-1; TCRdb picks TRBD2, but there is no DNA to check that call. The germline V gene has CDR1 SQVTM and CDR2 ANQGSEA. This CDR3 contains 15 residues. CDR3 sequence: CSVEDLTSGGGEQFF.

V and J are TRBV27 and TRBJ2-1; the D call of TRBD2 rests on TCRdb alone, since no DNA is present to check it. The CDR3 spans 16 residues. CDR1 is MNHEY and CDR2 is SMNVEV in the germline V gene (reference sequence). The CDR3 is CASSILMAGSYNEQFF.

The rearrangement uses TRBV29-1 and TRBJ2-1; TCRdb names TRBD2, which stays unverified in the absence of DNA. There are 14 residues in the CDR3. CDR1 is SQVTM and CDR2 is ANQGSEA in the germline V gene. The CDR3: CSVAGTVSYNEQFF.

The V call is TRBV20-1, the J call TRBJ1-1; with no DNA, the TCRdb D assignment of TRBD1 cannot be verified. CDR1 and CDR2 (germline): DFQATT, SNEGSKA (reference sequence). This CDR3 region has 14 residues. The CDR3 loop is CSAPLRDPQERAFF.

V is TRBV6-1 and J is TRBJ2-7; TCRdb designates TRBD1, a call that cannot be tested without DNA. The CDR3 is 14 amino acids. CDR1 is MNHNS and CDR2 is SASEGT in the germline V gene. The CDR3 is CASSEPGQGHEQYF.